A single sample gave rise to the 20 T cell receptor beta chains below, sequenced in a study of Graves' ophthalmopathy and Graves' hyperthyroidism (dated by TCRdb to 2016 to 2018). Instrument on record: Illumina HiSeq 2000. TCR beta CDR3 regions were amplified from RNA transcripts for repertoire sequencing. HTBI primers and the Qiagen OneStep RT-PCR kit were used in a first-round RT-PCR, which was followed by a second-round multiplex PCR, size selection and purification. TCRdb reprocessed the public reads (quality trimming at Q25 with fastp, clone calling with MiXCR) and kept in-frame beta chains. CDR3 protein sequences are deduplicated, and each keeps its most common genes and DNA. This sample has fewer than 600,000 distinct CDR3 sequences in its table, and roughly 14% of those were observed once. Over 8% of the sample rests with the top ten. Sequenced material: blood. The receptors come from a woman under 40 with Graves' ophthalmopathy. Donor details come from another sample of the same person, matched by shared clones.

This clonotype was found many times. The chain couples TRBV7-9 to TRBJ2-7, with 7 bases identical to TRBD1. This CDR3 has 15 residues. The V segment lost 3 bases and the J segment 0 bases; nucleotides outside the gene matches: 5. Germline CDR1 SEHNR, CDR2 FQNEAQ (reference sequence). CDR3 loop: CASSFTGEGSYEQYF. CDR3 nucleotide sequence: TGTGCCAGCAGCTTCACAGGGGAAGGCTCCTACGAGCAGTACTTC.

This clonotype was observed at least ten times. This sequence joins TRBV2 and TRBJ1-2, with D unclear. Germline V gives CDR1 SNHLY, CDR2 FYNNEI. The CDR3 is 13 residues long. The V and J ends lost 8 bases and 8 bases respectively, with 18 bases between them. DNA for the CDR3: TGTGCCAGCTCAAGTGGTTGGGGTGGCGGCTACACCTTC. Translating it yields CASSSGWGGGYTF.

This clonotype came up many times. The chain has TRBV3-1 and TRBJ2-7; tentative D call: TRBD2 (5 bases). Germline V gene sequence: CDR1 LGHDT, CDR2 YNNKEL (reference sequence). V lost 0 bases to trimming and J lost 3 bases, with 6 bases between them. There are 13 residues in the CDR3. CDR3 sequence (DNA): TGTGCCAGCAGCCAAGAGGGAGACTACGAGCAGTACTTC. Protein sequence: CASSQEGDYEQYF.

Many counts were recorded for this clonotype. This chain links TRBV12-3 or TRBV12-4 with TRBJ2-5, with D tentatively TRBD1 or TRBD2 (6 bases each). Trimming pared 1 base from V and 2 bases from J, leaving 11 bases between. The CDR3 is made up of 15 amino acids. CDR3 coding DNA: TGTGCCAGCAGTTTAGATAGGAGGGGGCAAGAGACCCAGTACTTC. Encoded protein: CASSLDRRGQETQYF.

This clonotype was seen repeatedly, ten times or more. The J gene is TRBJ2-7, the V gene TRBV7-8, with D perhaps TRBD2 (7 bases). This CDR3 region has 17 residues. Germline loops: CDR1 SGHVS, CDR2 FQNEAQ. V lost 0 bases, J lost 2 bases, and 17 bases lay in between. CDR3 sequence (DNA): TGTGCCAGCAGCTTAGCGCGGGGGCCTAGCGCGGCCTACGAGCAGTACTTC. This codes for CASSLARGPSAAYEQYF.

This clonotype was detected ten times or more. The chain carries TRBV6-5 and TRBJ2-6; unclear D gene. Germline V CDR1 and CDR2: MNHEY, SVGAGI. Trimming pared 4 bases from V and 2 bases from J, leaving 12 bases between. This CDR3 spans 16 amino acids. The DNA for the CDR3 is TGTGCCAGCAGTTCCCGACCCGGTACTGGGGCCAACGTCCTGACTTTC. This gives the protein CASSSRPGTGANVLTF.

V usage is TRBV12-3 or TRBV12-4 and J usage is TRBJ2-7; no definite D call. V shed 7 bases and J shed 3 bases, with 10 bases lying between them. This CDR3 spans 12 amino acids. CDR3 sequence: CASMELDYEQYF. Here the CDR3 DNA reads TGTGCCAGCATGGAACTGGACTACGAGCAGTACTTC.

Ten or more counts support this clonotype. V usage is TRBV5-1 and J usage is TRBJ1-1; D remains ambiguous. This CDR3 has 15 amino acids. CDR1 and CDR2 (germline): SGHRS, YFSETQ. V was pared by 0 bases and J by 3 bases, with 12 bases between. The CDR3 DNA follows: TGCGCCAGCAGCTTGGTAGGACGCGAGGACACTGAAGCTTTCTTT. Protein: CASSLVGREDTEAFF.

This clonotype was picked up many times. The chain couples TRBV12-3 or TRBV12-4 to TRBJ1-2; D remains unclear. This CDR3 region has 12 residues. Between the trimmed V and J ends, which lost 6 bases and 1 base, there was a span of 6 bases. CDR3 in amino acids: CASRDFNYGYTF. CDR3 DNA: TGTGCCAGCAGGGATTTTAACTATGGCTACACCTTC.

This clonotype showed up many times. The rearrangement links TRBV20-1 to TRBJ1-1; TRBD1 might be the D (5 bases). Germline CDR1 DFQATT, CDR2 SNEGSKA (reference sequence). V was pared by 1 base and J by 3 bases, with 12 bases between. The CDR3 runs to 14 residues. CDR3 nucleotide sequence: TGCAGTGCTAGAGCGTCCAGGGCTTACACTGAAGCTTTCTTT. Translation: CSARASRAYTEAFF.

This clonotype was observed at least ten times. The chain joins TRBV12-3 or TRBV12-4 to TRBJ2-7; 7 bases are shared with TRBD1. V lost 3 bases to trimming and J lost 6 bases; unmatched junction nucleotides: 8. The CDR3 loop spans 14 amino acids. The CDR3, as DNA: TGTGCCAGCAGTTTCGGGACAGCTATTGGCGAGCAGTACTTC. It yields the protein CASSFGTAIGEQYF.

In its sample, this clonotype was seen a few times. The V and J genes are TRBV20-1 and TRBJ2-7; 11 positions agree with TRBD2. The germline V gene has CDR1 DFQATT and CDR2 SNEGSKA (reference sequence). The V and J ends lost 7 bases and 4 bases, in that order; junction bases with no gene match: 6. This CDR3 has 13 amino acids. The DNA of the CDR3 is TGCAGTGGCACTAGCGGGGGAGTGTACGAGCAGTACTTC. Amino acid sequence: CSGTSGGVYEQYF.

DNA of the CDR3: TGTGCCAGCAGTTTAGCAGGGGCGCCACTCTATGGCTACACCTTC. Translating it yields CASSLAGAPLYGYTF. The V call is TRBV12-3 or TRBV12-4, the J call TRBJ1-2, with a weak D call TRBD1 (5 bases). The CDR3 runs 15 residues. V dropped 0 bases and J dropped 4 bases, with 12 bases sitting between them.

This clonotype was seen a handful of times. The chain joins TRBV30 to TRBJ2-5; 8 positions agree with TRBD2. The CDR3 covers 13 residues. CDR1 and CDR2 from the germline V gene are GTSNPN and SVGIG (reference sequence). V lost 6 bases and J lost 2; bases outside the gene matches: 5. CDR3 DNA sequence: TGTGCCTGCTCCGGGACTAGTCAAGAGACCCAGTACTTC. Residues: CACSGTSQETQYF.

Points on this clonotype: A much larger clone is a single base away; this may be a read error. The rearrangement joins TRBV28 to TRBJ1-5; no definite D call. The CDR3 length is 14 residues. Germline CDR1 MDHEN, CDR2 SYDVKM. V lost 7 bases, J lost 6 bases, and 16 bases lay in between. CDR3 bases: TGTGCCAGCATAGGGCCCCTCACGGGTCAGCCCCAGCATTTT. Protein product: CASIGPLTGQPQHF.

The chain recombines TRBV6-1 with TRBJ2-5; D not resolved. V was pared by 6 bases and J by 1 base, with 12 bases between. This CDR3 comprises 14 residues. The germline gives CDR1 MNHNS, CDR2 SASEGT. In DNA form, the CDR3 reads TGTGCCAGCAGCCGCAAACGACCCCAAGAGACCCAGTACTTC. This encodes CASSRKRPQETQYF.

V gene TRBV28 combines with J gene TRBJ2-7, with no clear D. The CDR3 covers 15 residues. CDR1 is MDHEN and CDR2 is SYDVKM in the germline V gene. V was trimmed by 5 bases and J by 2 bases, leaving 16 bases between them. The chain's CDR3 is CASSRRLISAYEQYF. The CDR3 DNA reads as TGTGCCAGCAGTCGCCGGCTCATTTCAGCCTACGAGCAGTACTTC.

This clonotype occurred once. The chain is built from TRBV28 and TRBJ1-1; maybe TRBD1 (6 bases). The CDR3 contains 15 residues. Germline lookup yields CDR1 MDHEN and CDR2 SYDVKM. The V and J ends lost 3 bases and 5 bases respectively, with 16 bases between them. CDR3 nucleotides: TGTGCCAGCAGTTTTCCAGGGGTGTTAAGGACTGAAGCTTTCTTT. This translates into CASSFPGVLRTEAFF.

The J gene is TRBJ1-5, the V gene TRBV4-1; D perhaps matches TRBD1 (5 bases). The CDR3 sequence is 15 residues long. Deletions cut 1 base from V and 0 bases from J, with 7 bases between. Germline values: CDR1 MGHRA, CDR2 YSYEKL. Here the CDR3 DNA reads TGCGCCAGCAGCCAAGTAGGGGTTAGCAATCAGCCCCAGCATTTT. Translating it yields CASSQVGVSNQPQHF.

This clonotype was seen repeatedly, ten times or more. The chain has TRBV20-1 and TRBJ2-7; no definite D call. With 5 bases removed from V and 2 bases from J, the gap between germline ends came to 13 bases. This CDR3 comprises 13 residues. Germline V gene lookup returns CDR1 DFQATT and CDR2 SNEGSKA (reference sequence). Here the CDR3 DNA reads TGCAGTGCTGCACCGGACGGAACCTACGAGCAGTACTTC. This sequence encodes CSAAPDGTYEQYF.